The 30 T cell receptor beta chains below all came from one sample that was sequenced in a study of blood T cell repertoires in COVID-19. This table comes from immunoSEQ multiplex PCR, and its TCRdb copy is limited to in-frame clones, with some not included. Of about 76,000 clones in the sample, 87% were seen once. Sequenced sample: peripheral blood. Every receptor here comes from a man aged 25-45 years with acute or convalescent COVID-19.

By share of the sample, this clone is medium-sized. V is TRBV30 and J is TRBJ2-2; D might be TRBD2 (6 bases). The germline V gene has CDR1 GTSNPN and CDR2 SVGIG (reference sequence). The germline V and J ends were trimmed by 1 base and 3 bases, with 12 bases remaining between them. This CDR3 contains 15 residues. CDR3 loop: CAWSAAGEDTGELFF. CDR3 DNA: TGTGCCTGGAGTGCCGCCGGGGAGGACACCGGGGAGCTGTTTTTT.

The table lists this clone with a few counts. CDR3 sequence reads: CASSPLAGGTGELFF. CDR3 in DNA: TGTGCCAGCAGCCCACTAGCGGGAGGCACCGGGGAGCTGTTTTTT. The V call is TRBV4-2, the J call TRBJ2-2; TRBD2 matches at 12 bases. CDR3 length: 15 residues. V gave up 4 bases and J gave up 4 bases; unmatched junction bases: 1. Germline CDR1 and CDR2: LGHNA and YNFKEQ.

The chain couples TRBV5-1 to TRBJ2-5; 7 bases agree with TRBD2. This CDR3 has 14 amino acids. CDR1 and CDR2 (germline): SGHRS, YFSETQ. V trimming: 4 bases; J trimming: 4 bases; junction bases outside the gene matches: 7. This CDR3 is CASSRLGGRETQYF. DNA of the CDR3: TGCGCCAGCAGCCGCCTGGGGGGGAGAGAGACCCAGTACTTC.

The chain carries TRBV5-4 and TRBJ1-2, with D hard to call. This CDR3 has 15 amino acids. Germline CDR1 reads SGHNT; CDR2 reads YYREEE (reference sequence). V gave up 6 bases and J gave up 4 bases, with 19 bases separating them. As DNA, the CDR3 is TGTGCCAGCACTCGGGCTTCGGGGTACAGCTATGGCTACACCTTC. Protein sequence: CASTRASGYSYGYTF.

This clone occurred a few times. J is TRBJ2-1 and V is TRBV28; weak D call: TRBD2 (5 bases). This CDR3 is 13 amino acids long. The germline V gene encodes CDR1 MDHEN and CDR2 SYDVKM. Trimming removed 2 bases at V and 8 bases at J, with 10 bases between. CDR3 residues: CASSLPGLDEQFF. The CDR3 DNA is TGTGCCAGCAGTTTACCGGGGTTGGATGAGCAGTTCTTC.

This chain links TRBV4-1 with TRBJ1-5; D is unclear. The length of the CDR3 is 16 residues. Trimming left V 1 base short and J 6 bases short, with 16 bases between. Per germline, CDR1 MGHRA and CDR2 YSYEKL. The CDR3 region has the DNA TGCGCCAGCAGCCAAGTTGAAGGAACCAGAGGTCAGCCCCAGCATTTT. This sequence encodes CASSQVEGTRGQPQHF.

The V and J genes are TRBV4-1 and TRBJ1-1; D ambiguous. The V end lost 1 base, the J end lost 1 base, and 10 bases lay between the germline ends. The CDR3 contains 15 residues. Germline V lookup: CDR1 MGHRA, CDR2 YSYEKL. CDR3 region: CASSQVGLRNTEAFF. For the CDR3, the DNA is TGCGCCAGCAGCCAAGTCGGGTTAAGGAACACTGAAGCTTTCTTT.

CDR3 in amino acids: CATSTPVGRINNEQFF. For the CDR3, the DNA is TGTGCCACCAGCACCCCTGTCGGGAGGATAAACAATGAGCAGTTCTTC. V gene TRBV15 combines with J gene TRBJ2-1; the match to TRBD2 covers 7 bases. The CDR3 length is 16 residues. The V and J ends lost 4 bases and 5 bases, in that order; junction bases with no gene match: 11. Germline assignment: CDR1 LNHNV and CDR2 YYDKDF (reference sequence).

This rearrangement joins TRBV7-9 to TRBJ2-1; TRBD2 matches at 7 bases. J was trimmed by 5 bases and V by 3 bases; bases with no gene match: 4. The CDR3 extends over 14 amino acids. CDR1 SEHNR and CDR2 FQNEAQ come from the germline V gene (reference sequence). CDR3 in amino acids: CASSFSGGHNEQFF. The CDR3 region has the DNA TGTGCCAGCAGCTTTTCGGGAGGACACAATGAGCAGTTCTTC. Using reference TRBV7-9 and TRBJ2-1 for the parts outside the CDR3, the full variable domain is DTGVSQNPRHKITKRGQNVTFRCDPISEHNRLYWYRQTLGQGPEFLTYFQNEAQLEKSRLLSDRFSAERPKGSFSTLEIQRTEQGDSAMYLCASSFSGGHNEQFFGPGTRLTVL.

The chain links TRBV28 to TRBJ1-5, with 9 nucleotides matching TRBD1. The J segment lost 4 bases and the V segment lost 5 bases, leaving 6 bases of the junction unmatched. The CDR3 contains 15 residues. Germline values: CDR1 MDHEN, CDR2 SYDVKM. In DNA, the CDR3 is TGTGCCAGCAGTGTCCCCGGGACAGGGAATCAGCCCCAGCATTTT. Protein product: CASSVPGTGNQPQHF.

The chain recombines TRBV9 with TRBJ1-4; TRBD1 is a possible D gene (6 bases). The CDR3 is 15 amino acids. CDR1 and CDR2 from the germline V gene are SGDLS and YYNGEE. V lost 0 bases to trimming and J lost 7 bases, with 13 bases between them. CDR3 in amino acids: CASSVAGLRGEKLFF. The DNA of the CDR3 is TGTGCCAGCAGCGTAGCAGGCCTCAGGGGTGAAAAACTGTTTTTT.

This chain connects TRBV27 to TRBJ1-2; D is unresolved. Trimming cost V 2 bases and J 0 bases, with 4 bases left between them. Germline V lookup: CDR1 MNHEY, CDR2 SMNVEV (reference sequence). The CDR3 runs 13 residues. The CDR3, as DNA: TGTGCCAGCAGTTTAGGAGCTAACTATGGCTACACCTTC. Amino acids: CASSLGANYGYTF.

This rearrangement joins TRBV28 to TRBJ2-2; 9 nucleotides align to TRBD2. The length of the CDR3 is 18 residues. Germline trimming cut 2 bases from V and 2 bases from J; bases unmatched to any gene: 9. The germline CDR1 and CDR2 sequences are MDHEN and SYDVKM. CDR3 residues: CASSLGPGLAINTGELFF. CDR3 in DNA: TGTGCCAGCAGTTTAGGGCCGGGACTAGCTATAAACACCGGGGAGCTGTTTTTT.

The V gene is TRBV10-2, the J gene TRBJ1-2; 12 positions match TRBD1. This CDR3 has 15 amino acids. Germline CDR1 is WSHSY and CDR2 is SAAADI. Losses at the gene ends were 8 bases for V and 7 bases for J; bases not matched to a gene: 11. CDR3: CASGAVGQGASGYTF. As DNA, the CDR3 is TGCGCCAGCGGCGCCGTGGGACAGGGGGCGAGTGGCTACACCTTC.

The V call is TRBV5-8, the J call TRBJ2-1; D might be TRBD1 (5 bases). CDR3 length: 17 amino acids. Trimming left V 3 bases short and J 9 bases short, with 25 bases between. Germline V gives CDR1 SGHTS, CDR2 YDEGEE. The CDR3 loop is CASSSDGARGAWVEQFF. The CDR3, as DNA: TGTGCCAGCAGCTCGGATGGGGCTAGGGGTGCCTGGGTTGAGCAGTTCTTC.

The rearrangement links TRBV18 to TRBJ1-3, with TRBD1 matching over 9 bases. Germline loops: CDR1 KGHSH, CDR2 LQKENI. V lost 5 bases, J lost 0 bases, and 8 bases stayed unmatched. The CDR3 has 17 residues. Written as DNA, the CDR3 is TGTGCCAGCTCAGCTACGGGACAGGGAAACTCTGGAAACACCATATATTTT. Its translation: CASSATGQGNSGNTIYF.

The V call is TRBV18, the J call TRBJ2-3; D is unclear. V gave up 3 bases and J gave up 6 bases, with 13 bases separating them. CDR3 length equals 14 residues. Germline V gene sequence: CDR1 KGHSH, CDR2 LQKENI. The CDR3: CASSPSLGADTQYF. Written as DNA, the CDR3 is TGTGCCAGCTCACCGTCCCTAGGTGCCGATACGCAGTATTTT.

The V gene is TRBV30, the J gene TRBJ2-5; TRBD2 matches at 10 bases. The length of the CDR3 is 20 residues. Trimming cost V 4 bases and J 1 base; bases outside gene matches: 21. CDR1 and CDR2 from the germline V gene are GTSNPN and SVGIG (reference sequence). The CDR3 spells CAWTPPGRESSGRPQETQYF. CDR3 DNA: TGTGCCTGGACTCCCCCCGGCAGGGAGAGTAGCGGGAGGCCCCAAGAGACCCAGTACTTC.

This clone came up once. The gene calls are TRBV6-5 and TRBJ2-7; D is ambiguous. This CDR3 region has 13 residues. Germline CDR1 is MNHEY and CDR2 is SVGAGI. The V and J ends lost 6 bases and 5 bases respectively, with 14 bases between them. DNA for the CDR3: TGTGCCAGCAGCCGTGGTGGGCCCCACGAGCAGTACTTC. Translation gives CASSRGGPHEQYF.

This chain links TRBV30 with TRBJ2-5; D not certain. There are 13 residues in the CDR3. Germline V gives CDR1 GTSNPN, CDR2 SVGIG (reference sequence). V was shortened by 0 bases and J by 9 bases, with 14 bases between the two germline ends. The CDR3 DNA follows: TGTGCCTGGAGTGTACAATTCGCGGCGGCCCAGTACTTC. The encoded protein is CAWSVQFAAAQYF.

The chain carries TRBV6-5 and TRBJ1-1; D is perhaps TRBD1 (6 bases). This CDR3 is built from 13 residues. The V and J ends lost 6 bases and 3 bases respectively, with 11 bases between them. Germline V gene sequence: CDR1 MNHEY, CDR2 SVGAGI. The DNA of the CDR3 is TGTGCCAGCAGCTCACAGGGCCACACTGAAGCTTTCTTT. Translating gives CASSSQGHTEAFF.

The chain joins TRBV27 to TRBJ2-3; D not resolved. CDR1 and CDR2 from the germline V gene are MNHEY and SMNVEV (reference sequence). V was clipped by 2 bases and J by 5 bases, with 11 bases between them. This CDR3 contains 14 residues. CDR3 in amino acids: CASSLRSGGDTQYF. CDR3 DNA: TGTGCCAGCAGTTTACGATCGGGTGGAGATACGCAGTATTTT.

For the CDR3, the DNA is TGCAGTGCGCAGTCTAGCGACGAGCAGTACTTC. Its translation: CSAQSSDEQYF. The rearrangement links TRBV20-1 to TRBJ2-7; D is perhaps TRBD2 (6 bases). V was shortened by 6 bases and J by 5 bases, with 11 bases between the two germline ends. The germline gives CDR1 DFQATT, CDR2 SNEGSKA (reference sequence). There are 11 residues in the CDR3.

The V and J genes are TRBV27 and TRBJ2-7, with 7 bases matching TRBD2. CDR3 length: 16 residues. CDR1 and CDR2 (germline): MNHEY, SMNVEV (reference sequence). The V segment lost 7 bases and the J segment 0 bases; nucleotides outside the gene matches: 12. The CDR3 sequence is CASTHLYRGSSYEQYF. The CDR3 DNA sequence: TGTGCCAGCACCCATTTATACCGCGGGAGCTCCTACGAGCAGTACTTC.

The chain couples TRBV5-5 to TRBJ1-3; 12 nucleotides match TRBD1. Germline V gives CDR1 SGHKS, CDR2 YYEKEE (reference sequence). The CDR3 covers 17 residues. Unmatched junction bases numbered 3, after V lost 2 bases and J lost 0 bases. As DNA, the CDR3 is TGTGCCAGCAGCTTCGGGACAGGGGGCGTCTCTGGAAACACCATATATTTT. This encodes CASSFGTGGVSGNTIYF.

This chain joins TRBV28 and TRBJ1-1; the match to TRBD1 covers 9 bases. CDR3 length equals 17 residues. Germline CDR1 MDHEN, CDR2 SYDVKM. With 4 bases clipped from V and 1 base from J, the junction kept 10 bases outside the gene matches. CDR3 amino acids: CASSSPFETGGNTEAFF. The CDR3 DNA reads as TGTGCCAGCAGTTCCCCCTTCGAGACAGGGGGGAACACTGAAGCTTTCTTT.

The chain carries TRBV30 and TRBJ2-7, with TRBD1 matching over 8 bases. This CDR3 is 15 amino acids long. Per germline, CDR1 GTSNPN and CDR2 SVGIG (reference sequence). V lost 0 bases to trimming and J lost 2 bases; unmatched junction nucleotides: 6. DNA of the CDR3: TGTGCCTGGAGTGTAGGGGACAGGTATACCTACGAGCAGTACTTC. It codes for CAWSVGDRYTYEQYF.

The table lists this clone with a count of one. The rearrangement links TRBV28 to TRBJ2-7; 8 nucleotides match TRBD2. The CDR3 has 15 amino acids. The V gene end was trimmed by 4 bases and the J gene end by 2 bases; junction bases not matched to a gene: 7. Germline V CDR1 and CDR2: MDHEN, SYDVKM. The CDR3: CASSSQTSEAYEQYF. In nucleotides, the CDR3 is TGTGCCAGCAGTTCTCAGACTAGCGAAGCCTACGAGCAGTACTTC.

This chain connects TRBV2 to TRBJ1-5; 8 bases map to TRBD1. Germline V gene sequence: CDR1 SNHLY, CDR2 FYNNEI. V shed 0 bases and J 6 bases; nucleotides not matched to a gene: 7. CDR3 length equals 16 residues. DNA for the CDR3: TGTGCCAGCAGTGAAGCGCCAGGGGGCTCTGGTCAGCCCCAGCATTTT. This translates into CASSEAPGGSGQPQHF.

The chain has TRBV5-8 and TRBJ2-7; 9 nucleotides agree with TRBD1. This CDR3 spans 14 amino acids. The V gene end was trimmed by 4 bases and the J gene end by 5 bases; junction bases not matched to a gene: 7. Per the germline V gene, CDR1 is SGHTS and CDR2 is YDEGEE. CDR3 protein: CASSPGTGYDEQYF. CDR3 coding DNA: TGTGCCAGCAGCCCCGGGACAGGGTACGACGAGCAGTACTTC.